A single sample is the source of the 32 T cell receptor beta chains below, sequenced in a study of blood T cell repertoires in COVID-19. The protocol was immunoSEQ multiplex PCR, while the TCRdb copy is restricted to in-frame clones and leaves out a portion. This table holds some 70,000 clones, roughly 84% found once. Material for sequencing was peripheral blood. The receptors here all came from a woman aged 45 to 65 with acute or convalescent COVID-19.

The chain carries TRBV27 and TRBJ1-1, with a weak D call TRBD1 (6 bases). This CDR3 is built from 15 residues. Trimming stripped 5 bases from V and 1 base from J, with 14 bases between. The germline gives CDR1 MNHEY, CDR2 SMNVEV (reference sequence). For the CDR3, the DNA is TGTGCCAGCAGTCCCGGGACAATCCCGAACACTGAAGCTTTCTTT. Amino acids: CASSPGTIPNTEAFF.

The chain couples TRBV11-3 to TRBJ1-1; D gene unclear. V dropped 5 bases and J dropped 1 base, with 20 bases sitting between them. Germline CDR1 reads SGHNT; CDR2 reads YENEEA. This CDR3 is 17 amino acids long. CDR3 coding DNA: TGTGCCAGCAGCCGGCGGAATCACAAGGAGAAGAACACTGAAGCTTTCTTT. It specifies CASSRRNHKEKNTEAFF.

The rearrangement joins TRBV6-5 to TRBJ2-3, with 11 bases identical to TRBD2. The CDR3 length is 15 residues. V shed 6 bases and J 1 base; nucleotides not matched to a gene: 3. The V gene's germline CDR1 is MNHEY and CDR2 SVGAGI. The CDR3 spells CASSSTSGGTDTQYF. CDR3 coding DNA: TGTGCCAGCAGCTCGACTAGCGGGGGCACAGATACGCAGTATTTT.

The genes are TRBV6-5 and TRBJ1-2; 8 bases are a match to TRBD1. Trimming cost V 8 bases and J 8 bases; bases outside gene matches: 4. From germline, CDR1 is MNHEY and CDR2 SVGAGI. CDR3 size: 11 residues. CDR3 sequence: CASQGAWGYTF. The DNA of the CDR3 is TGTGCCAGCCAGGGGGCATGGGGCTACACCTTC.

This rearrangement joins TRBV5-1 to TRBJ2-2; 8 bases are shared with TRBD2. The CDR3 contains 16 residues. Germline values: CDR1 SGHRS, CDR2 YFSETQ. The V and J ends lost 7 bases and 5 bases, in that order; junction bases with no gene match: 13. CDR3 coding DNA: TGCGCCAGCCATAAATCCGGCGGGGGGAATACCGGGGAGCTGTTTTTT. It yields the protein CASHKSGGGNTGELFF. The full variable domain, rest sourced from reference TRBV5-1 and TRBJ2-2, is KAGVTQTPRYLIKTRGQQVTLSCSPISGHRSVSWYQQTPGQGLQFLFEYFSETQRNKGNFPGRFSGRQFSNSRSEMNVSTLELGDSALYLCASHKSGGGNTGELFFGEGSRLTVL.

The gene calls are TRBV7-3 and TRBJ2-1; tentatively, D is TRBD1 (5 bases). V lost 2 bases and J lost 6, with 14 bases in between. This CDR3 has 15 residues. CDR1 and CDR2 (germline): SGHTA, FQGTGA. Here the CDR3 DNA reads TGTGCCAGCAGCTTAGGCAGGGTGGCACCCAATGAGCAGTTCTTC. Protein sequence: CASSLGRVAPNEQFF.

The genes are TRBV19 and TRBJ2-7; D might be TRBD2 (6 bases). The germline V and J ends were trimmed by 3 bases and 2 bases, with 17 bases remaining between them. The V gene's germline CDR1 is LNHDA and CDR2 SQIVND (reference sequence). This CDR3 spans 16 amino acids. CDR3 residues: CASSIRGTKDPYEQYF. DNA for the CDR3: TGTGCCAGTAGTATCCGGGGGACGAAGGACCCCTACGAGCAGTACTTC.

The chain links TRBV18 to TRBJ2-1, with 13 bases aligning to TRBD2. The CDR3 is made up of 16 amino acids. Germline V gene data show CDR1 as KGHSH and CDR2 as LQKENI. V lost 2 bases and J lost 5; bases outside the gene matches: 3. This CDR3 reads CASSPAGTSGNNEQFF. As DNA, the CDR3 is TGTGCCAGCTCACCAGCCGGGACTAGCGGGAACAATGAGCAGTTCTTC.

The rearrangement links TRBV24-1 to TRBJ2-1, with D perhaps matching TRBD1 (5 bases). Germline CDR1 reads KGHDR; CDR2 reads SFDVKD. V was shortened by 7 bases and J by 8 bases, with 14 bases between the two germline ends. This CDR3 has 13 amino acids. CDR3 bases: TGTGCCACCAGCGGCCCGGAAGGGGATGAGCAGTTCTTC. Residues: CATSGPEGDEQFF.

This sequence joins TRBV5-1 and TRBJ1-5; D perhaps matches TRBD1 (5 bases). Germline V gene lookup returns CDR1 SGHRS and CDR2 YFSETQ. The V and J ends lost 4 bases and 2 bases respectively, with 13 bases between them. CDR3 length: 15 residues. For the CDR3, the DNA is TGCGCCAGCAGCCCTAGGGGTGAGGGCAATCAGCCCCAGCATTTT. It encodes CASSPRGEGNQPQHF.

This clone was seen a handful of times. Possible read error: a much larger clone is one base away. The chain employs TRBV4-1 and TRBJ2-7; D might be TRBD2 (7 bases). The CDR3 runs 16 residues. V was clipped by 3 bases and J by 1 base, with 16 bases between them. The germline V gene has CDR1 MGHRA and CDR2 YSYEKL. Here the CDR3 DNA reads TGCGCCAGCAGCCAGGGGGGGGCGGGGGCATCCTACGAGCAGTACTTC. Translating gives CASSQGGAGASYEQYF.

This clone was observed a handful of times. The rearrangement links TRBV3-1 (or the pseudogene TRBV3-2) to TRBJ2-1; 10 bases are a match to TRBD2. CDR1 is LGHDT, CDR2 YNNKEL, per germline (reference sequence). V lost 3 bases to trimming and J lost 1 base; unmatched junction nucleotides: 6. The CDR3 length is 17 residues. This chain's CDR3 is CASSHQTSGLSYNEQFF. CDR3 sequence (DNA): TGTGCCAGCAGCCATCAGACTAGCGGGTTATCCTACAATGAGCAGTTCTTC.

The chain employs TRBV7-9 and TRBJ2-6; no firm D call. The CDR3 sequence is 15 residues long. V lost 5 bases to trimming and J lost 0 bases, with 8 bases between them. The germline V gene encodes CDR1 SEHNR and CDR2 FQNEAQ (reference sequence). CDR3 loop: CASSLDFSGANVLTF. DNA for the CDR3: TGTGCCAGCAGCCTTGACTTCTCTGGGGCCAACGTCCTGACTTTC.

The gene calls are TRBV5-1 and TRBJ1-6; the match to TRBD1 covers 7 bases. Per the germline V gene, CDR1 is SGHRS and CDR2 is YFSETQ. This CDR3 has 18 amino acids. V lost 0 bases, J lost 0 bases, and 6 bases stayed unmatched. CDR3 sequence: CASSLAWGTDSYNSPLHF. DNA for the CDR3: TGCGCCAGCAGCTTGGCCTGGGGGACAGACTCCTATAATTCACCCCTCCACTTT.

The rearrangement joins TRBV7-6 to TRBJ2-3, with 7 bases aligning to TRBD1. The CDR3 has 16 amino acids. With V trimmed by 5 bases and J by 0 bases, 8 bases remained unmatched. Germline CDR1 and CDR2: SGHVS and FNYEAQ. For the CDR3, the DNA is TGTGCCAGCAGCCTAAGGACAGGTACTAGCACAGATACGCAGTATTTT. Protein: CASSLRTGTSTDTQYF. The full variable domain, completed using reference TRBV7-6 and TRBJ2-3, is GAGVSQSPRYKVTKRGQDVALRCDPISGHVSLYWYRQALGQGPEFLTYFNYEAQQDKSGLPNDRFSAERPEGSISTLTIQRTEQRDSAMYRCASSLRTGTSTDTQYFGPGTRLTVL.

Comment on this clone: The germline gene is not matched at one end of the junction; a read error may be the cause. The chain recombines TRBV18 with TRBJ1-2; D remains unclear. The CDR3 is 14 residues long. Per germline, CDR1 KGHSH and CDR2 LQKENI. CDR3 in DNA: TGTGCCAGCTCCCCACTCGGGGTCACCTATGGCTACACCTTC. The encoded protein is CASSPLGVTYGYTF.

The rearrangement joins TRBV2 to TRBJ1-5, with 7 bases matching TRBD1. The CDR3 sequence is 15 residues long. The ends lost 6 bases at V and 5 bases at J; junction bases unmatched: 10. Germline CDR1 is SNHLY and CDR2 is FYNNEI. Here the CDR3 reads CASSGSDRWDQPQHF. CDR3 in DNA: TGTGCCAGCAGCGGGTCGGACAGGTGGGATCAGCCCCAGCATTTT.

The chain joins TRBV5-5 to TRBJ1-5; D is unclear. CDR3 length: 14 residues. Germline V gene lookup returns CDR1 SGHKS and CDR2 YYEKEE (reference sequence). Between the trimmed V and J ends, which lost 0 bases and 8 bases, there was a span of 12 bases. In DNA, the CDR3 is TGTGCCAGCAGCTTGGTTCCGGGTGAGGAGCCCCAGCATTTT. Translating gives CASSLVPGEEPQHF.

The chain has TRBV28 and TRBJ1-5, with a possible D match to TRBD1 (5 bases). CDR3 length equals 16 residues. Per germline, CDR1 MDHEN and CDR2 SYDVKM. V gave up 4 bases and J gave up 2 bases, with 15 bases separating them. The CDR3 here is CASSWGGDPGNQPQHF. CDR3 bases: TGTGCCAGCAGTTGGGGGGGGGATCCAGGCAATCAGCCCCAGCATTTT.

The chain carries TRBV29-1 and TRBJ2-3, with 9 bases fitting TRBD2. Germline V CDR1 and CDR2: SQVTM, ANQGSEA. The CDR3 consists of 17 residues. With V trimmed by 2 bases and J by 2 bases, 11 bases remained unmatched. CDR3: CSVESLLLAGSTDTQYF. CDR3 bases: TGCAGCGTTGAATCCCTCCTCCTAGCGGGGTCCACAGATACGCAGTATTTT.

V gene TRBV7-9 combines with J gene TRBJ2-7, with 11 bases aligning to TRBD2. This CDR3 contains 18 residues. Trimming removed 2 bases from V and 7 bases from J; junction bases left unmatched: 16. From germline, CDR1 is SEHNR and CDR2 FQNEAQ (reference sequence). In nucleotides, the CDR3 is TGTGCCAGCAGCTTAAAAGGGCCCCGTAGCGGGAGGGCAGGTGAGCAGTACTTC. Translating it yields CASSLKGPRSGRAGEQYF.

In its sample, this clone was seen a few times. In DNA, the CDR3 is TGCGCCAGCAGCTTGGAAGCGGAACCCTACAATGAGCAGTTCTTC. Its protein is CASSLEAEPYNEQFF. The J gene is TRBJ2-1, the V gene TRBV5-1; TRBD2 might be the D (5 bases). This CDR3 region has 15 residues. CDR1 is SGHRS, CDR2 YFSETQ, per germline. The germline V and J ends were trimmed by 0 bases and 2 bases, with 9 bases remaining between them. The variable domain in full, completed from reference TRBV5-1 and TRBJ2-1, reads KAGVTQTPRYLIKTRGQQVTLSCSPISGHRSVSWYQQTPGQGLQFLFEYFSETQRNKGNFPGRFSGRQFSNSRSEMNVSTLELGDSALYLCASSLEAEPYNEQFFGPGTRLTVL.

CDR3 residues: CASSLGGESSYEQYF. In DNA, the CDR3 is TGTGCCAGCAGCCTTGGGGGGGAAAGCTCCTACGAGCAGTACTTC. The chain has TRBV11-2 and TRBJ2-7; 7 nucleotides match TRBD2. J gave up 0 bases and V 5 bases, and 7 bases lay outside the gene matches. In germline, CDR1 is SGHAT, CDR2 FQNNGV. The CDR3 extends over 15 amino acids.

The CDR3 spells CATSRDKDNEQYF. For the CDR3, the DNA is TGTGCCACCAGCCGGGACAAGGACAACGAGCAGTACTTC. The chain employs TRBV15 and TRBJ2-7; tentative D call: TRBD1 (6 bases). The CDR3 is made up of 13 amino acids. The germline V gene has CDR1 LNHNV and CDR2 YYDKDF (reference sequence). Trimming removed 5 bases at V and 5 bases at J, with 13 bases between.

This clone was detected a few times. The V gene is TRBV2, the J gene TRBJ1-5; D is unclear. Germline loops: CDR1 SNHLY, CDR2 FYNNEI. V was shortened by 3 bases and J by 4 bases, with 10 bases between the two germline ends. CDR3 size: 14 residues. The CDR3 loop is CASSEVSDNQPQHF. The CDR3 bases are TGTGCCAGCAGTGAGGTGTCAGATAATCAGCCCCAGCATTTT.

This clone was counted at least ten times. The chain has TRBV20-1 and TRBJ2-2; 14 bases line up with TRBD2. Germline trimming cut 3 bases from V and 5 bases from J; bases unmatched to any gene: 5. This CDR3 has 16 amino acids. Germline V gene lookup returns CDR1 DFQATT and CDR2 SNEGSKA (reference sequence). CDR3 residues: CSASGTSGGATGELFF. CDR3 in DNA: TGCAGTGCTAGTGGGACTAGCGGGGGTGCGACCGGGGAGCTGTTTTTT.

The rearrangement joins TRBV4-2 to TRBJ2-2; D might be TRBD1 (6 bases). Germline values: CDR1 LGHNA, CDR2 YNFKEQ. Trimming took 0 bases from V and 5 from J, leaving 16 bases between them. The CDR3 runs to 17 residues. The CDR3 loop is CASSQDGPGTLTGELFF. Written as DNA, the CDR3 is TGTGCCAGCAGCCAAGATGGGCCGGGGACATTGACCGGGGAGCTGTTTTTT.

With respect to this clone: A junction end diverges from the germline sequence, so it may reflect a read error. The genes are TRBV19 and TRBJ1-2; a weak D match, TRBD1 (5 bases). CDR3 size: 14 residues. CDR1 LNHDA and CDR2 SQIVND come from the germline V gene (reference sequence). Written as DNA, the CDR3 is TGTGCCAGTAGTATTGGGCAGGGTAACCATGGCTACACCTTC. Amino acids: CASSIGQGNHGYTF.

The chain links TRBV7-3 to TRBJ1-2; 8 bases map to TRBD1. This CDR3 is built from 14 residues. In germline, CDR1 is SGHTA, CDR2 FQGTGA. Trimming took 5 bases from V and 8 from J; bases not matched to a gene: 10. The CDR3 sequence: CASSPGQGKFGYTF. The CDR3 nucleotides read TGTGCCAGCAGCCCCGGACAGGGAAAGTTCGGCTACACCTTC.

V gene TRBV6-5 combines with J gene TRBJ1-1; D is undetermined. Trimming left V 6 bases short and J 0 bases short, with 11 bases between. This CDR3 contains 14 residues. The germline CDR1 and CDR2 sequences are MNHEY and SVGAGI. The CDR3 DNA follows: TGTGCCAGCAGCACACAGTTTATGAACACTGAAGCTTTCTTT. Translation gives CASSTQFMNTEAFF.

V gene TRBV2 combines with J gene TRBJ2-1, with 13 nucleotides matching TRBD2. The CDR3 extends over 14 amino acids. Germline assignment: CDR1 SNHLY and CDR2 FYNNEI. Losses at the gene ends were 10 bases for V and 8 bases for J; bases not matched to a gene: 8. CDR3 coding DNA: TGTGCCATCCAAGGACTAGCGGGAGACCATGAGCAGTTCTTC. As protein: CAIQGLAGDHEQFF.

This chain connects TRBV9 to TRBJ1-1, with a weak D call TRBD1 (6 bases). Trimming pared 0 bases from V and 5 bases from J, leaving 14 bases between. In germline, CDR1 is SGDLS, CDR2 YYNGEE. CDR3 length equals 15 residues. The CDR3 nucleotides are TGTGCCAGCAGCGTAGGCCCAACAGGGTGGACTGAAGCTTTCTTT. Translation gives CASSVGPTGWTEAFF.